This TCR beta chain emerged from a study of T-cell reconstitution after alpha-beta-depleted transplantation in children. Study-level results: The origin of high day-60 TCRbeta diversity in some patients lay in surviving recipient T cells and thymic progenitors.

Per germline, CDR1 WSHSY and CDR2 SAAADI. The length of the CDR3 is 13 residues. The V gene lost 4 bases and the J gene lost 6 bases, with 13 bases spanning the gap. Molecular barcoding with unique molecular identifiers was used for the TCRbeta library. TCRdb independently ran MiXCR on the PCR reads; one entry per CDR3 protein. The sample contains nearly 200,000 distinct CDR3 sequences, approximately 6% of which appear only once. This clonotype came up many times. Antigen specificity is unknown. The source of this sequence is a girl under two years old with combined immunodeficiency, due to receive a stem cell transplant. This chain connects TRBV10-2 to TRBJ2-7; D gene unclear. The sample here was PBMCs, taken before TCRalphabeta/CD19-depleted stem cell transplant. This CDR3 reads CASSAGWTGEQYF. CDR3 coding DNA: TGCGCCAGCAGTGCAGGATGGACGGGCGAGCAGTACTTC.